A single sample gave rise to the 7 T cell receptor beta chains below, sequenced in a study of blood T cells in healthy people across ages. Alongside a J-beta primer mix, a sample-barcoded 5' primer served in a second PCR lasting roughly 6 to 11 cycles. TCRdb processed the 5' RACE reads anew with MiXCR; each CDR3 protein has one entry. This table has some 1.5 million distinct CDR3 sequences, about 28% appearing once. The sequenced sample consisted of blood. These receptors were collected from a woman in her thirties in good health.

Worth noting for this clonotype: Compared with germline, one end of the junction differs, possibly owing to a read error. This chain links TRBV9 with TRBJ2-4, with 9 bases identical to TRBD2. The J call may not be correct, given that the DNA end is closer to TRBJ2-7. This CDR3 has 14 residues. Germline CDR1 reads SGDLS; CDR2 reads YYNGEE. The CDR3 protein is CAGSVSGSFYEQYF. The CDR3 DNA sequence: TGTGCCGGCAGCGTTAGCGGGAGTTTCTACGAGCAGTACTTC.

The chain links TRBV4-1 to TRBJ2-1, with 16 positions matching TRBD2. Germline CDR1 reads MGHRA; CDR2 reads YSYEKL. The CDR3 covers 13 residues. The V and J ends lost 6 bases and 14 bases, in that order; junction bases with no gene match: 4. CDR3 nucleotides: TGCGCCAGCAGGCCGGGACTAGCGGGGGGGGAGTTCTTC. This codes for CASRPGLAGGEFF.

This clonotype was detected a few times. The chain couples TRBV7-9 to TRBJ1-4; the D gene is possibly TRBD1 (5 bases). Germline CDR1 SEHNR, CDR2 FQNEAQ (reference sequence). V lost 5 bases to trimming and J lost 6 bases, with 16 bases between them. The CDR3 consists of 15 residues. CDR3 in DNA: TGTGCCAGCAGCCCTTGGGTCCCGGGGGATGAAAAACTGTTTTTT. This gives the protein CASSPWVPGDEKLFF.

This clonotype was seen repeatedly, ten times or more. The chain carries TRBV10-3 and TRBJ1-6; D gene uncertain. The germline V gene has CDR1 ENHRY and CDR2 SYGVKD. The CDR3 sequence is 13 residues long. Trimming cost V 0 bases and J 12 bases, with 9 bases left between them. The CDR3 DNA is TGTGCCATCAGTGAGTCTTCGGCCAAACCCCTCCACTTT. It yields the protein CAISESSAKPLHF.

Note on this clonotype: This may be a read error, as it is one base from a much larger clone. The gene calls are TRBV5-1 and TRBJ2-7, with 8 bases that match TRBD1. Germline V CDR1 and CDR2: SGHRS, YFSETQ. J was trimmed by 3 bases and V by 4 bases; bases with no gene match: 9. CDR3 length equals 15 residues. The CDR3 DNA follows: TGCGCCAGCAGCCCACAGACAGGGGACCTCTACGAGCAGTACTTC. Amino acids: CASSPQTGDLYEQYF.

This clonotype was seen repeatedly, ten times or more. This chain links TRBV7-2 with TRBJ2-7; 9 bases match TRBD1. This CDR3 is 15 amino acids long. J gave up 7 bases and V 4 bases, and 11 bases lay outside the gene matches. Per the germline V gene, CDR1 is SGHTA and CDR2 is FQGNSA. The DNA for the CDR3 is TGTGCCAGCAGCTCCGCACCGGGACAGGGTAGGGAGCAGTACTTC. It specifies CASSSAPGQGREQYF.

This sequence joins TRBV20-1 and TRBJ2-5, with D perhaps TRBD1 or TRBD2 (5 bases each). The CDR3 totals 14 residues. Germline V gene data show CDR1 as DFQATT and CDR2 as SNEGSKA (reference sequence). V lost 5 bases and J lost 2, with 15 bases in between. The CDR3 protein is CSASDGTLQETQYF. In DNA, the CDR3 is TGCAGTGCTTCTGACGGGACCTTACAAGAGACCCAGTACTTC.